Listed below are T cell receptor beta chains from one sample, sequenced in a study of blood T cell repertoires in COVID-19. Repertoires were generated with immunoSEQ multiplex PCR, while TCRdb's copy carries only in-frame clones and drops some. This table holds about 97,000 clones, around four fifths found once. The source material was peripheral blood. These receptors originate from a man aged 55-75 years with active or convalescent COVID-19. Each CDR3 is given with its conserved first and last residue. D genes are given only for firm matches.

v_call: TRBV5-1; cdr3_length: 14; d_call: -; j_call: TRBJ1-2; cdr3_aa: CASSFSSGDYGYTF
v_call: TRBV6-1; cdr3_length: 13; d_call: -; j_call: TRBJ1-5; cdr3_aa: CASSEYSNQPQHF
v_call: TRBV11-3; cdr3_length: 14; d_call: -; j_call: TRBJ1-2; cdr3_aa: CASSLGGVNYGYTF
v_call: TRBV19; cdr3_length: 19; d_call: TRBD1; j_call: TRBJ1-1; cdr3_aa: CASSIRRTGRNLRNTEAFF
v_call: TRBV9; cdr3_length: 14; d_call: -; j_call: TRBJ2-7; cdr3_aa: CASSVDPGSGEQYF
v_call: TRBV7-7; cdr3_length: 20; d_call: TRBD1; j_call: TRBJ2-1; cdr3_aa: CASSLARRDRGVSSYNEQFF
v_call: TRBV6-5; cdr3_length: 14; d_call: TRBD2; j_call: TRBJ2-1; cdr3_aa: CASSPGTSDHEQFF
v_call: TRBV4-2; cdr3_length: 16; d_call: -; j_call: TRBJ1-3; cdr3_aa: CASSQERQGSGNTIYF
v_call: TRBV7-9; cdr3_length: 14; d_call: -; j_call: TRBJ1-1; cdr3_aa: CASSLAQQTDEAFF
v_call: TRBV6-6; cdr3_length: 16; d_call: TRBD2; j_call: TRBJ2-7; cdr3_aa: CASVDPGLAGVREQYF
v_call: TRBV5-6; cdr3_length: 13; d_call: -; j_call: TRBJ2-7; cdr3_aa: CASSSSPSGEQYF
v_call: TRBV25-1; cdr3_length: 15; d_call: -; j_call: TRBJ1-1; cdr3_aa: CASSEYTGGRTEAFF
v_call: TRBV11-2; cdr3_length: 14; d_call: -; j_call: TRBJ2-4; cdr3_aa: CASNSLAGKNIQYF
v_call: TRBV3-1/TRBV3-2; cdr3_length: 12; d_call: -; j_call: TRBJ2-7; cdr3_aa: CASSYQGYEQYF